This T cell receptor (beta chain) stems from a study of blood T cell repertoires in COVID-19. Turning to the study itself: T cells, B-cell-depleted T cells, or PBMCs provided the cDNA or gDNA that served as material.

Per the original data handling: Reference gene primer amplification in the assay estimated nucleated cell counts. Using immunoSEQ multiplex PCR, the repertoire was profiled, and TCRdb retains in-frame clones only, with some absent. D and trimming were read from the DNA, whereas the V and J calls and clone size are those reported in that table. The table includes about 190,000 clones, 80% to 90% detected once. Material: peripheral blood. The clonotype originates from a woman in her 70s with active or convalescent COVID-19.

CDR3 sequence (DNA): TGTGCCAGCAGCCAGCGGGGGGGCACGGGCAATGAGCAGTTCTTC. Encoded protein: CASSQRGGTGNEQFF. The chain employs TRBV2 and TRBJ2-1; 10 bases map to TRBD2. The germline CDR1 and CDR2 sequences are SNHLY and FYNNEI. The CDR3 is 15 amino acids. Unmatched junction bases numbered 8, after V lost 6 bases and J lost 6 bases.